The sequence of this T cell receptor beta chain was determined in a study of T cells in Graves' hyperthyroidism and ophthalmopathy. Amplified TCR beta CDR3 regions came from RNA transcripts. First-round RT-PCR with HTBI primers amplified the TCR CDR3 region. Via MiXCR, TCRdb re-called the multiplex PCR reads, giving one row per CDR3 protein. The data contain around 300,000 distinct CDR3 sequences, around 20% of them singletons. The sample holds many counts of this clonotype. The CDR3 length is 15 residues. V lost 1 base and J lost 3, with 10 bases in between. The germline CDR1 and CDR2 sequences are LGHDT and YNNKEL (reference sequence).

The rearrangement links TRBV3-1 to TRBJ1-5; D might be TRBD1 (6 bases). Material: blood. The sequence came from a middle-aged man with Graves' ophthalmopathy. CDR3: CASSQGRGANQPQHF. As DNA, the CDR3 is TGTGCCAGCAGCCAAGGACGGGGGGCCAATCAGCCCCAGCATTTT.